This T cell receptor (beta chain) was retrieved from a study of T cell changes during pregnancy in multiple sclerosis. Assay: immunoSEQ multiplex PCR; the TCRdb copy retains only in-frame clones and omits some. The table shows 37,000 or so clones, with approximately 85% occurring only once. Germline lookup yields CDR1 SGHNT and CDR2 YENEEA. This CDR3 spans 15 amino acids. The J segment lost 6 bases and the V segment lost 1 base, leaving 5 bases of the junction unmatched. V gene TRBV11-3 combines with J gene TRBJ2-1, with 8 positions matching TRBD1. This receptor was obtained from a female donor with multiple sclerosis, enrolled in a pregnancy study. This specimen consisted of CD4+ T cells from peripheral blood mononuclear cells, obtained before pregnancy. CDR3 residues: CASSLGTGISNEQFF. Here the CDR3 DNA reads TGTGCCAGCAGCTTAGGGACAGGGATCTCCAATGAGCAGTTCTTC.